This T cell receptor (beta chain) stems from a study of blood T cell repertoires in COVID-19. Study-wide background: Acute-phase and convalescent COVID-19 samples originated in the United States, Italy and Spain. PBMCs, B-cell-depleted T cells, or T cells provided the cDNA or gDNA that made up the material.

How the authors handled the data: The assay estimated nucleated cells by amplifying reference gene primers. Data came from immunoSEQ multiplex PCR; TCRdb stores just in-frame clones and leaves some out. The DNA was the basis for D and trimming; V, J and clone size are from that table. The table has more than 300,000 clones, approximately 88% seen once. It was during active infection that Seattle patients were enrolled and then longitudinally followed. From germline, CDR1 is LNHDA and CDR2 SQIVND (reference sequence). This CDR3 comprises 14 residues. V was shortened by 0 bases and J by 4 bases, with 7 bases between the two germline ends.

Sequenced input: peripheral blood. This chain connects TRBV19 to TRBJ1-5; TRBD1 is a possible D gene (6 bases). The TCR originated in a woman younger than 45 with COVID-19, enrolled during active disease. CDR3: CASSIDTGNQPQHF. The CDR3 DNA sequence: TGTGCCAGTAGTATAGACACAGGGAATCAGCCCCAGCATTTT.